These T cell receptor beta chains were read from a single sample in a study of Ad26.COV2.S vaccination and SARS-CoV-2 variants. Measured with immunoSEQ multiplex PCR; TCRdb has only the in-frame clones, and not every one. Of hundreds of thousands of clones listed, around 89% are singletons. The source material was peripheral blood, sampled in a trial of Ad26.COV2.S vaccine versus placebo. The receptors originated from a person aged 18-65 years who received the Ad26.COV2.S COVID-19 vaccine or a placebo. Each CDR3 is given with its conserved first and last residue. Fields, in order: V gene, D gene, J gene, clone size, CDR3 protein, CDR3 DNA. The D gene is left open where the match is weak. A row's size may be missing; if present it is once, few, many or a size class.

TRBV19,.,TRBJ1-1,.,CASSIGESGTPLWSTEAFF,TGTGCCAGTAGTATCGGTGAGTCCGGGACACCTCTTTGGAGCACTGAAGCTTTCTTT
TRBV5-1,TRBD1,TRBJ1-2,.,CASSSLSEDRGDYGYTF,TGCGCCAGCAGTTCCCTATCGGAGGACAGGGGTGATTATGGCTACACCTTC
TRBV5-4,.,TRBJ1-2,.,CASSFSGVANYGYTF,TGTGCCAGCAGCTTTTCAGGGGTTGCTAACTATGGCTACACCTTC
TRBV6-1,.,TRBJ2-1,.,CASSEYEQFF,TGTGCCAGCAGTGAATATGAGCAGTTCTTC
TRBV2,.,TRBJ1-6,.,CASSEWKDSDLSSPLHF,TGTGCCAGCAGTGAATGGAAAGACTCCGACCTCTCTTCACCCCTCCACTTT
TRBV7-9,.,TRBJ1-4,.,CASSFPVGGEKLFF,TGTGCCAGCAGCTTTCCAGTCGGGGGTGAAAAACTGTTTTTT
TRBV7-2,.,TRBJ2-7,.,CASSFRQGGSYEQYF,TGTGCCAGCAGCTTCCGACAGGGAGGGTCGTACGAGCAGTACTTC
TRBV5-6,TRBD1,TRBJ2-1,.,CASSSDRDDEQFF,TGTGCCAGCAGCTCGGACAGGGACGATGAGCAGTTCTTC
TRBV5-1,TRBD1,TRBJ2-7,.,CASSQTGVYEQYF,TGCGCCAGCAGCCAGACAGGGGTTTACGAGCAGTACTTC
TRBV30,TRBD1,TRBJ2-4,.,CAWEGDRGKNIQYF,TGTGCCTGGGAGGGGGACAGGGGAAAAAACATTCAGTACTTC
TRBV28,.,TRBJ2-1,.,CATRTNDNEQFF,TGTGCCACCCGCACAAATGACAATGAGCAGTTCTTC
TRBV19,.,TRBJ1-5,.,CASSIPGTSNQPQHF,TGTGCCAGTAGTATACCAGGGACTAGCAATCAGCCCCAGCATTTT
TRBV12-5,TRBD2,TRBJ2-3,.,CASAGGGGPTDTQYF,TGTGCTAGTGCCGGCGGGGGGGGCCCCACAGATACGCAGTATTTT
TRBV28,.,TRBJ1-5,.,CASTLRASGDGQPQHF,TGTGCCAGCACCCTTAGGGCTTCAGGGGATGGGCAGCCCCAGCATTTT
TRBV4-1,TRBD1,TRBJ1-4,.,CASSLRQGIKKLFF,TGCGCCAGCAGCCTTAGACAGGGAATCAAAAAACTGTTTTTT
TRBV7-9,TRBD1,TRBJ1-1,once,CASSLGRGPEAFF,TGTGCCAGCAGCTTAGGTAGGGGGCCTGAAGCTTTCTTT
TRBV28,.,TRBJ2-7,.,CASSFSTSNEQYF,TGTGCCAGCAGTTTCTCTACTAGTAACGAGCAGTACTTC
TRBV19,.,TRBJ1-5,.,CATSRGRRYQPQHF,TGTGCCACCTCACGGGGCAGGCGATATCAGCCCCAGCATTTT
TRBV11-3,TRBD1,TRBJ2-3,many,CASSLGRAGQGVTDTQYF,TGTGCCAGCAGCTTAGGCCGGGCTGGACAGGGCGTCACAGATACGCAGTATTTT
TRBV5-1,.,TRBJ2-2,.,CASSLTPTGELFF,TGCGCCAGCAGCTTGACACCTACCGGGGAGCTGTTTTTT
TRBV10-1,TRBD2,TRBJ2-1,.,CASSESAGGGEQFF,TGCGCCAGCAGTGAGAGTGCGGGAGGAGGCGAGCAGTTCTTC
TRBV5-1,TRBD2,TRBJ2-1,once,CASSLVALREGFDEQFF,TGCGCCAGCAGCTTGGTTGCGCTGCGGGAGGGCTTCGATGAGCAGTTCTTC
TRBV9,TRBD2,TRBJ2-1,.,CASSVDTFAGAGGEQFF,TGTGCCAGCAGCGTAGACACGTTTGCGGGAGCGGGTGGTGAGCAGTTCTTC
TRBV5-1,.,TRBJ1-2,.,CASSVDNGYGYTF,TGCGCCAGCAGCGTGGACAACGGCTATGGCTACACCTTC
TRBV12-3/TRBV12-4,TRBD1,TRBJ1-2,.,CASRKSGTAGYTF,TGTGCCAGCAGAAAATCCGGGACAGCCGGCTACACCTTC
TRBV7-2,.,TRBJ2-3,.,CASSSRATDTQYF,TGTGCCAGCAGCTCCAGGGCCACAGATACGCAGTATTTT
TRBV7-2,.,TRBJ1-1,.,CASSSRGGNTEAFF,TGTGCCAGCAGCTCAAGGGGCGGAAACACTGAAGCTTTCTTT
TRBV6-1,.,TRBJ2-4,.,CASSEQEIAKNIQYF,TGTGCCAGCAGTGAACAGGAGATAGCCAAAAACATTCAGTACTTC
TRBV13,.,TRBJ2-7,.,CASSLRHTRNEQYF,TGTGCCAGCAGCTTACGCCATACTAGAAACGAGCAGTACTTC
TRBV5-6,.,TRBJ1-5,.,CASSLDGGRSNQPQHF,TGTGCCAGCAGCTTGGACGGGGGTCGTAGCAATCAGCCCCAGCATTTT
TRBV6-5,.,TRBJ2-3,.,CASTTGWKGTDTQYF,TGTGCCAGTACCACAGGGTGGAAAGGCACAGATACGCAGTATTTT
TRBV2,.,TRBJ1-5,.,CASRVGSNQPQHF,TGTGCCAGCAGGGTAGGGAGCAATCAGCCCCAGCATTTT
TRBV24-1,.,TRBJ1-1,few,CATRPSSSNTEAFF,TGTGCCACCAGGCCAAGCTCCTCGAACACTGAAGCTTTCTTT
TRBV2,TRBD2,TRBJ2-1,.,CASTLGGSYNEQFF,TGTGCCAGCACACTGGGGGGGTCCTACAATGAGCAGTTCTTC
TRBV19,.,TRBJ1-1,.,CASSIFQGSVTEAFF,TGTGCCAGTAGTATCTTCCAGGGTAGTGTCACTGAAGCTTTCTTT
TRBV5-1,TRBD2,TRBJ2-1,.,CASSFKAGREGEQFF,TGCGCCAGCAGCTTCAAAGCGGGAAGGGAGGGTGAGCAGTTCTTC
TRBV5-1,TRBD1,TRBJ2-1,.,CASSLEPRTGGAKNEQFF,TGCGCCAGCAGCTTGGAACCTAGGACAGGGGGCGCGAAGAATGAGCAGTTCTTC
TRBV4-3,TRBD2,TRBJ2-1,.,CASSHTSGGAGGEQFF,TGCGCCAGCAGCCATACTAGCGGGGGGGCCGGTGGTGAGCAGTTCTTC
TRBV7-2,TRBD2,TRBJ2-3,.,CASSPRASGGTTDTQYF,TGTGCCAGCAGCCCCCGGGCTAGCGGGGGGACCACAGATACGCAGTATTTT
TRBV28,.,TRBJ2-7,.,CASVQGEGEQYF,TGTGCCAGCGTCCAGGGGGAGGGCGAGCAGTACTTC
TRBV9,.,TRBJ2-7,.,CASSAGQGSEQYF,TGTGCCAGCAGCGCGGGGCAGGGCTCCGAGCAGTACTTC
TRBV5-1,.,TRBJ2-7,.,CASSWEDRREQYF,TGCGCCAGCAGCTGGGAAGACAGGCGGGAGCAGTACTTC
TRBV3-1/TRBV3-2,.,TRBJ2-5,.,CASSPWTDTQETQYF,TGTGCCAGCAGCCCGTGGACAGACACTCAAGAGACCCAGTACTTC
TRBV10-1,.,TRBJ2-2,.,CASSFGSSNTGELFF,TGCGCCAGCAGTTTCGGGTCGTCGAACACCGGGGAGCTGTTTTTT
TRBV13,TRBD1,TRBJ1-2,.,CASSSGTGGFGYTF,TGTGCCAGCAGCTCCGGGACAGGGGGCTTCGGCTACACCTTC
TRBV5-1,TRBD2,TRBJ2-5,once,CASSLRTSGGYQETQYF,TGCGCCAGCAGCCTACGGACTAGCGGGGGGTACCAAGAGACCCAGTACTTC
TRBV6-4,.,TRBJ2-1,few,CASSPDFMSSEQFF,TGTGCCAGCAGTCCCGACTTTATGAGCAGCGAGCAGTTCTTC
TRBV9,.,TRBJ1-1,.,CASSGDTGTEAFF,TGTGCCAGCAGCGGGGACACCGGCACTGAAGCTTTCTTT
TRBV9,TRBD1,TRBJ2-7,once,CASSGGGTATYEQYF,TGTGCCAGCAGCGGAGGTGGGACAGCGACCTACGAGCAGTACTTC
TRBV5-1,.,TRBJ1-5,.,CASSLGANQPQHF,TGCGCCAGCAGCTTGGGAGCGAATCAGCCCCAGCATTTT
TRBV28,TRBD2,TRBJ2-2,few,CASTASSGRVTGELFF,TGTGCCAGCACCGCCAGTAGCGGGAGAGTCACCGGGGAGCTGTTTTTT
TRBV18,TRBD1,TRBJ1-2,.,CASSPEQGVNYGYTF,TGTGCCAGCTCACCGGAACAGGGGGTTAACTATGGCTACACCTTC
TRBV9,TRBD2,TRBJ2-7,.,CASSEASGPYEQYF,TGTGCCAGCAGCGAGGCTAGCGGGCCCTACGAGCAGTACTTC
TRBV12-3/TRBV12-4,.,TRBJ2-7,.,CASSLGQEGQQYF,TGTGCCAGCAGTTTGGGGCAGGAAGGCCAGCAGTACTTC
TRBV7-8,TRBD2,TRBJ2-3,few,CASSFFSGGASDTQYF,TGTGCCAGCAGCTTTTTTAGCGGGGGGGCTTCAGATACGCAGTATTTT